These 24 T cell receptor beta chains were sequenced from one sample in a study of T cells after yellow fever vaccination. A single record per CDR3 protein comes from TCRdb applying MiXCR to the 5' RACE reads. The profile shows some 390,000 distinct CDR3 sequences, roughly 6.1% of them singletons. The material was PBMCs, obtained 5 days after the yellow fever booster vaccination. The receptors here all came from a man aged 25 to 45 who received the YFV17D yellow fever vaccine.

The V call is TRBV7-9, the J call TRBJ1-6; 7 bases agree with TRBD1. V gave up 5 bases and J gave up 8 bases; unmatched junction bases: 9. CDR1 and CDR2 from the germline V gene are SEHNR and FQNEAQ (reference sequence). The CDR3 totals 15 residues. The CDR3 DNA reads as TGTGCCAGCAGCCGGCAGGGGGGCTCGGATTCACCCCTCCACTTT. The encoded protein is CASSRQGGSDSPLHF.

This chain uses TRBV4-3 with TRBJ2-1, with D possibly being TRBD2 (6 bases). V was pared by 0 bases and J by 9 bases, with 18 bases between. Germline V gene sequence: CDR1 LGHNA, CDR2 YSLEER. The CDR3 runs 16 residues. The CDR3 region is CASSQDPRLGGSEQFF. The CDR3 nucleotides read TGCGCCAGCAGCCAAGACCCGAGGCTAGGAGGGAGTGAGCAGTTCTTC.

The table lists this clonotype with a few counts. The rearrangement joins TRBV3-1 to TRBJ2-7; 7 bases are shared with TRBD1. Germline CDR1 reads LGHDT; CDR2 reads YNNKEL (reference sequence). The CDR3 sequence is 15 residues long. After removal of 4 bases from V and 4 bases from J, the junction contained 10 bases not matched to a gene. CDR3 nucleotides: TGTGCCAGCAGCCTCCTAGGGGGCGAAGGGTACGAGCAGTACTTC. It specifies CASSLLGGEGYEQYF.

This clonotype was observed a few times. The genes are TRBV7-9 and TRBJ2-7; D is perhaps TRBD2 (5 bases). Germline lookup yields CDR1 SEHNR and CDR2 FQNEAQ (reference sequence). The V end was cut by 7 bases, the J end by 6 bases, with 10 bases between. The CDR3 is 11 amino acids. The CDR3 DNA reads TGTGCCAGCACAGCCGGGGTCGAGCAGTACTTC. Protein sequence: CASTAGVEQYF.

This clonotype has more than one count but fewer than ten. The chain carries TRBV7-9 and TRBJ2-1, with D possibly TRBD1 on 6 matching bases. V lost 0 bases and J lost 5, with 14 bases in between. Per the germline V gene, CDR1 is SEHNR and CDR2 is FQNEAQ (reference sequence). This CDR3 is 16 amino acids long. CDR3 sequence reads: CASSLAQGPLHNEQFF. The CDR3 DNA sequence: TGTGCCAGCAGCTTAGCACAGGGTCCCCTCCACAATGAGCAGTTCTTC.

This clonotype occurred a few times. The rearrangement links TRBV7-9 to TRBJ2-3; D call uncertain. Trimming took off 4 bases at V and 2 bases at J, with 16 bases between the two ends. Germline assignment: CDR1 SEHNR and CDR2 FQNEAQ (reference sequence). This CDR3 is 16 amino acids long. CDR3 nucleotides: TGTGCCAGCAGCTCCGCCGCGAACACCTTCACAGATACGCAGTATTTT. Its translation: CASSSAANTFTDTQYF.

As to this clonotype: One end of the junction varies from germline; a read error may be responsible. The genes are TRBV19 and TRBJ2-7; D could derive from TRBD1 or TRBD2 (6 bases each). CDR3 length equals 14 residues. Looked up from germline, CDR1 is LNHDA and CDR2 is SQIVND (reference sequence). CDR3 region: CASASRGTSYEQNF. The DNA of the CDR3 is TGTGCCAGTGCATCTAGGGGGACTTCCTACGAGCAGAACTTC.

This clonotype has a handful of counts. The V and J genes are TRBV12-3 or TRBV12-4 and TRBJ2-3, with TRBD2 as a possible D gene (6 bases). This CDR3 region has 17 residues. With 0 bases removed from V and 2 bases from J, the gap between germline ends came to 15 bases. CDR3 coding DNA: TGTGCCAGCAGTTTAGCGCGGCTAGCGCAAAACACAGATACGCAGTATTTT. It yields the protein CASSLARLAQNTDTQYF.

This clonotype was found many times. V is TRBV7-2 and J is TRBJ2-3, with 10 bases that match TRBD2. V was clipped by 3 bases and J by 6 bases; unmatched bases: 6. Germline CDR1 and CDR2: SGHTA and FQGNSA. This CDR3 has 15 amino acids. The CDR3 sequence: CASSFLAGAGDTQYF. As DNA, the CDR3 is TGTGCCAGCAGCTTCCTAGCGGGAGCGGGGGATACGCAGTATTTT. The whole variable domain, remainder taken from reference TRBV7-2 and TRBJ2-3, is GAGVSQSPSNKVTEKGKDVELRCDPISGHTALYWYRQSLGQGLEFLIYFQGNSAPDKSGLPSDRFSAERTGGSVSTLTIQRTQQEDSAVYLCASSFLAGAGDTQYFGPGTRLTVL.

The chain recombines TRBV7-2 with TRBJ2-7; D is perhaps TRBD1 or TRBD2 (5 bases each). This CDR3 comprises 16 residues. Germline V gives CDR1 SGHTA, CDR2 FQGNSA. V shed 3 bases and J shed 3 bases, with 18 bases lying between them. The CDR3 protein is CASSFPGTGKSYEQYF. DNA of the CDR3: TGTGCCAGCAGCTTCCCCGGGACCGGGAAGAGCTACGAGCAGTACTTC.

This clonotype was seen a handful of times. V gene TRBV9 combines with J gene TRBJ2-4; a weak D match, TRBD1 (5 bases). This CDR3 is built from 16 residues. CDR1 is SGDLS, CDR2 YYNGEE, per germline. V was cut by 0 bases and J by 0 bases, with 10 bases left in between. CDR3 DNA: TGTGCCAGCAGCGTAGACCCAGGGTTAGCCAAAAACATTCAGTACTTC. This sequence encodes CASSVDPGLAKNIQYF.

This clonotype was detected many times. The chain is built from TRBV20-1 and TRBJ2-2; D perhaps matches TRBD1 (8 bases). CDR1 is DFQATT, CDR2 SNEGSKA, per germline (reference sequence). There are 15 residues in the CDR3. Trimming took 3 bases from V and 3 from J, leaving 14 bases between them. In nucleotides, the CDR3 is TGCAGTGCTAGGAGACAGGGGAGGGACACCGGGGAGCTGTTTTTT. Its translation is CSARRQGRDTGELFF.

The V call is TRBV5-1, the J call TRBJ1-5; D remains unclear. V shed 4 bases and J shed 0 bases, with 11 bases lying between them. CDR1 SGHRS and CDR2 YFSETQ come from the germline V gene. The CDR3 loop spans 15 amino acids. The CDR3 loop reads CASSPDQASNQPQHF. In DNA form, the CDR3 reads TGCGCCAGCAGCCCCGACCAGGCTAGCAATCAGCCCCAGCATTTT.

This clonotype was seen many times. The chain joins TRBV4-3 to TRBJ2-2, with a possible D match to TRBD2 (5 bases). There are 17 residues in the CDR3. Germline V gene sequence: CDR1 LGHNA, CDR2 YSLEER. Trimming removed 0 bases at V and 5 bases at J, with 16 bases between. The CDR3 coding sequence is TGCGCCAGCAGCCAAGAAGGTCGGGGTCATCAGACCGGGGAGCTGTTTTTT. It is translated as CASSQEGRGHQTGELFF.

This clonotype was observed a handful of times. The J gene is TRBJ2-7, the V gene TRBV23-1; D might be TRBD2 (6 bases). TRBV23-1 is an ORF for which the function is uncertain. CDR3 length: 19 amino acids. Between the trimmed V and J ends, which lost 2 bases and 0 bases, there was a span of 23 bases. CDR3 DNA sequence: TGCGCCAGCAGTCAAAACGTGACTCCCCGCCTGCGGGGCTCCTACGAGCAGTACTTC. This encodes CASSQNVTPRLRGSYEQYF.

This clonotype was observed many times. The CDR3 loop reads CSARDRRGSQTQYF. In DNA form, the CDR3 reads TGCAGTGCTAGAGATAGGAGAGGGAGCCAGACCCAGTACTTC. The V and J genes are TRBV20-1 and TRBJ2-5, with D possibly being TRBD2 (5 bases). Trimming left V 0 bases short and J 6 bases short, with 14 bases between. Germline CDR1 reads DFQATT; CDR2 reads SNEGSKA (reference sequence). This CDR3 is 14 amino acids long.

Here the CDR3 reads CASSLGLGGGSGANVLTF. In DNA, the CDR3 is TGTGCCAGCAGCTTAGGACTAGGAGGGGGCTCTGGGGCCAACGTCCTGACTTTC. The chain uses TRBV11-2 and TRBJ2-6; D could derive from TRBD1 or TRBD2 (6 bases each). There are 18 residues in the CDR3. Trimming pared 1 base from V and 0 bases from J, leaving 13 bases between. Germline CDR1 is SGHAT and CDR2 is FQNNGV.

In this sample, this clonotype turned up a few times. The rearrangement uses TRBV5-1 and TRBJ2-1; perhaps TRBD1 as D (6 bases). V lost 1 base, J lost 12 bases, and 14 bases lay in between. The CDR3 runs to 13 residues. Germline CDR1 is SGHRS and CDR2 is YFSETQ. This CDR3 reads CASSLPTGGWQFF. The CDR3 DNA is TGCGCCAGCAGCTTGCCGACAGGCGGGTGGCAGTTCTTC. Full variable domain (outside the CDR3, taken from reference TRBV5-1 and TRBJ2-1): KAGVTQTPRYLIKTRGQQVTLSCSPISGHRSVSWYQQTPGQGLQFLFEYFSETQRNKGNFPGRFSGRQFSNSRSEMNVSTLELGDSALYLCASSLPTGGWQFFGPGTRLTVL.

As to this clonotype: One end of the junction varies from germline; a read error may be responsible. V usage is TRBV6-2 or TRBV6-3 and J usage is TRBJ1-2; no clear D gene. Germline CDR1 is MNHEY and CDR2 is SVGEGT. This CDR3 has 12 residues. DNA of the CDR3: TGTGCCAGAAGTTACGGCGACAATGGCTACACCTTC. This codes for CARSYGDNGYTF.

Ten or more counts support this clonotype. V usage is TRBV5-4 and J usage is TRBJ2-2; D unclear. Trimming stripped 2 bases from V and 5 bases from J, with 7 bases between. The CDR3 runs to 13 residues. The germline V gene has CDR1 SGHNT and CDR2 YYREEE (reference sequence). CDR3: CASSFRTTGELFF. CDR3 DNA: TGTGCCAGCAGCTTTAGGACGACCGGGGAGCTGTTTTTT.

There are many counts of this clonotype. The V gene is TRBV7-9, the J gene TRBJ2-7; TRBD1 matches 8 bases. Unmatched junction bases numbered 2, after V lost 5 bases and J lost 5 bases. There are 12 residues in the CDR3. Germline V lookup: CDR1 SEHNR, CDR2 FQNEAQ (reference sequence). CDR3 in amino acids: CASSPDRDEQYF. In nucleotides, the CDR3 is TGTGCCAGCAGCCCGGACAGGGACGAGCAGTACTTC.

The J gene is TRBJ2-3, the V gene TRBV5-6, with a tentative D call TRBD1 (6 bases). Germline lookup yields CDR1 SGHDT and CDR2 YYEEEE. The CDR3 is made up of 14 amino acids. V gave up 4 bases and J gave up 5 bases, with 14 bases separating them. Here the CDR3 DNA reads TGTGCCAGCAGCCCCGACAGGTGGGGAGATACGCAGTATTTT. It codes for CASSPDRWGDTQYF.

This clonotype has ten or more counts. The genes are TRBV12-3 or TRBV12-4 and TRBJ1-1; TRBD1 might be the D (5 bases). CDR3 length: 15 residues. Trimming took 5 bases from V and 11 from J, leaving 24 bases between them. The CDR3 region is CASSEGGRGASNAFF. The CDR3 coding sequence is TGTGCCAGCAGTGAGGGTGGTAGGGGCGCGAGTAACGCTTTCTTT.

The V call is TRBV12-3 or TRBV12-4, the J call TRBJ1-5, with a tentative D call TRBD1 (6 bases). Trimming shortened V by 5 bases and J by 1 base, and 9 bases separated the two germline ends. This CDR3 region has 14 residues. In DNA form, the CDR3 reads TGTGCCAGCAGTGACAGGAAAAGCAATCAGCCCCAGCATTTT. It encodes CASSDRKSNQPQHF.